The subject of this entry is one TCR beta chain. Its antigen is undetermined. Researchers prepared the TCRbeta library using unique molecular identifiers, the study reports. TCRdb re-called the PCR reads through MiXCR, storing one row per CDR3 protein. The table lists some 440,000 distinct CDR3 sequences, roughly 17% of them singletons. The CDR3 length is 16 residues. V shed 6 bases, J shed 0 bases, and the junction held 5 bases outside the gene matches. This specimen comes from a study of T-cell reconstitution after alpha-beta-depleted transplantation in children. Whole-study findings and limits: Several patients had high TCRbeta diversity at day 60; it came from surviving recipient T cells and thymic progenitors. Alpha-beta T cells about two months after transplant reportedly derived from several hundred expanded graft clones.

This clonotype was obtained from a boy less than two years old who had a stem cell transplant for Wiskott-Aldrich syndrome, so the T cells may come from the graft donor. The chain couples TRBV12-3 or TRBV12-4 to TRBJ2-2, with 9 bases lining up with TRBD2. Sequenced here: PBMCs, mostly from graft donor cells, sampled 360 days after TCRalphabeta/CD19-depleted stem cell transplant. CDR3 DNA: TGTGCCAGCAGCCGTCTAGCGGGGTCGAACACCGGGGAGCTGTTTTTT. It encodes CASSRLAGSNTGELFF.